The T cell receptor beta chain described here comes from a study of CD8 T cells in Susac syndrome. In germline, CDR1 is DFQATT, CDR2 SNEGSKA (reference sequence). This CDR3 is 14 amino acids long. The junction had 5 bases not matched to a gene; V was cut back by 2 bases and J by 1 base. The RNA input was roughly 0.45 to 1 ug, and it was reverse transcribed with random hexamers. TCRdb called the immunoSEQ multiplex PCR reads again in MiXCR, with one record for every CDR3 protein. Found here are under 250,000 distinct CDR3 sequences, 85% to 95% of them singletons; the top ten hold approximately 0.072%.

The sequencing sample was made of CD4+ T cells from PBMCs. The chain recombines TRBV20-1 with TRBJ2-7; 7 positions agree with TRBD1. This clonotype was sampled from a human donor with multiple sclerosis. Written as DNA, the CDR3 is TGCAGTGCTAGAACGGGACAGTCATCCTACGAGCAGTACTTC. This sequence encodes CSARTGQSSYEQYF.